Presented here are 11 T cell receptor beta chains from one specimen sequenced in a study of high-grade serous ovarian cancer treatment subgroups. The data were produced by immunoSEQ multiplex PCR, yet TCRdb's version contains in-frame clones alone and is incomplete. The sample gives approximately 9,600 clones, about two thirds of which show up once; 9.5% to 13% is in the top ten. Tumor samples were taken before definitive surgery or chemotherapy. The sample comprised tumor tissue. The source is a human donor with high-grade serous ovarian cancer.

J is TRBJ2-3 and V is TRBV6-4, with TRBD2 matching over 11 bases. The CDR3 sequence is 15 residues long. V shed 3 bases, J shed 4 bases, and the junction held 3 bases outside the gene matches. Per the germline V gene, CDR1 is MRHNA and CDR2 is SNTAGT. Here the CDR3 reads CASSDLAGGADTQYF. The CDR3, as DNA: TGTGCCAGCAGTGATCTAGCGGGAGGTGCAGATACGCAGTATTTT.

V is TRBV19 and J is TRBJ2-2, with 7 bases fitting TRBD1. After removal of 5 bases from V and 1 base from J, the junction contained 4 bases not matched to a gene. CDR1 and CDR2 (germline): LNHDA, SQIVND (reference sequence). The CDR3 runs to 15 residues. In DNA, the CDR3 is TGTGCCAGTAGTCCTCGGACAGGGAACACCGGGGAGCTGTTTTTT. Protein sequence: CASSPRTGNTGELFF.

The V and J genes are TRBV27 and TRBJ2-2, with 8 bases lining up with TRBD1. CDR1 is MNHEY, CDR2 SMNVEV, per germline (reference sequence). The CDR3 runs 13 residues. The V gene end was trimmed by 6 bases and the J gene end by 3 bases; junction bases not matched to a gene: 0. This CDR3 is CASRTGDTGELFF. The CDR3 coding sequence is TGTGCCAGCAGGACAGGGGACACCGGGGAGCTGTTTTTT.

V is TRBV7-2 and J is TRBJ2-1, with D perhaps matching TRBD2 (6 bases). V was pared by 5 bases and J by 9 bases, with 20 bases between. The CDR3 has 15 amino acids. In germline, CDR1 is SGHTA, CDR2 FQGNSA. The CDR3 protein is CASSLGTPMFREQFF. CDR3 DNA: TGTGCCAGCAGCCTCGGGACTCCTATGTTTCGTGAGCAGTTCTTC.

The genes are TRBV27 and TRBJ2-7; D tentatively fits TRBD1 or TRBD2 (5 bases each). The V and J ends lost 10 bases and 3 bases respectively, with 19 bases between them. The CDR3 has 14 residues. Germline V gives CDR1 MNHEY, CDR2 SMNVEV (reference sequence). This CDR3 is CATKPGTGFYEQYF. The CDR3, as DNA: TGTGCCACCAAACCTGGGACGGGATTCTACGAGCAGTACTTC.

This chain links TRBV10-2 with TRBJ2-7; TRBD1 matches at 12 bases. The germline V gene has CDR1 WSHSY and CDR2 SAAADI. This CDR3 comprises 16 residues. Losses at the gene ends were 0 bases for V and 4 bases for J; bases not matched to a gene: 4. The CDR3 region is CASSESPGQGAYEQYF. The CDR3 nucleotides read TGCGCCAGCAGTGAGTCGCCGGGACAGGGGGCGTACGAGCAGTACTTC.

The chain couples TRBV6-4 to TRBJ2-3; the D call may be TRBD1 or TRBD2 (6 bases each). The germline gives CDR1 MRHNA, CDR2 SNTAGT. Trimming took off 10 bases at V and 3 bases at J, with 20 bases between the two ends. CDR3 size: 15 residues. The CDR3 is CAILLDRRETDTQYF. In nucleotides, the CDR3 is TGTGCCATCCTTCTAGACAGGAGGGAGACAGATACGCAGTATTTT.

This clone is termed large. V usage is TRBV14 and J usage is TRBJ1-2; 8 nucleotides line up with TRBD1. Germline CDR1 is SGHDN and CDR2 is FVKESK. The CDR3 runs to 16 residues. Losses at the gene ends were 3 bases for V and 6 bases for J; bases not matched to a gene: 12. The DNA of the CDR3 is TGTGCCAGCAGCCATAACAGGGGGTTCCGCAACGATGGCTACACCTTC. This codes for CASSHNRGFRNDGYTF.

This clone has a single count. The chain carries TRBV10-3 and TRBJ2-5, with 13 bases identical to TRBD2. V was clipped by 4 bases and J by 4 bases; unmatched bases: 6. This CDR3 is 16 amino acids long. Germline CDR1 ENHRY, CDR2 SYGVKD. In DNA form, the CDR3 reads TGTGCCATCAGTGTCCTAGGACTAGCGGGAGCAGAGACCCAGTACTTC. Translating it yields CAISVLGLAGAETQYF.

The gene calls are TRBV11-1 and TRBJ2-3, with 11 nucleotides matching TRBD2. Per the germline V gene, CDR1 is SGHAT and CDR2 is FQDESV (reference sequence). The CDR3 is made up of 17 amino acids. V dropped 5 bases and J dropped 0; count of bases not matched to a gene: 7. The DNA of the CDR3 is TGTGCCAGCAGCGGGCTAGCGGGAGGAACTAGCACAGATACGCAGTATTTT. Translation gives CASSGLAGGTSTDTQYF.

The chain employs TRBV7-6 and TRBJ1-3; D is perhaps TRBD1 (6 bases). CDR3 length: 15 residues. Germline CDR1 SGHVS, CDR2 FNYEAQ. Trimming pared 8 bases from V and 1 base from J, leaving 15 bases between. CDR3 coding DNA: TGTGCCAGCGGCACCACAGGGAGGTCTGGAAACACCATATATTTT. Its protein is CASGTTGRSGNTIYF.